The entry below describes one TCR beta chain. No antigen is known for it. No qualities accompany the bases; no much larger clone lies one base away. The immunoSEQ Assay, a bias-controlled multiplex PCR, was used to amplify TCRbeta CDR3 regions from genomic DNA. Per the source publication's procedure: Nucleated cell counts per sample were estimated from amplification of reference gene primers within the assay. Sequence reads were collapsed and filtered to measure the absolute abundance of every unique TCRbeta CDR3 rearrangement. For each sample, productive Simpson clonality was calculated as the square root of Simpson's diversity index across productive rearrangements. The table was pulled from immuneACCESS by TCRdb, which kept in-frame rearrangements only. Such tables lose some clones; where checked, under half of the loss comes from unresolved V genes, and the rest has no known cause. That table is the source of V, J and clone size, and D and trimming were worked out from the DNA. This sample holds approximately 76,000 clones; 91% were observed only once. The ten largest account for around 9.1% of the sample.

These data come from a study of blood T cell repertoires in COVID-19 (dated by TCRdb to 2020 to 2021). With regard to the full study: Samples covering the acute and convalescent phases of COVID-19 were provided by collaborators in the United States, Italy and Spain. The prospective study material was composed of cDNA or gDNA derived from T cells, B-cell-depleted T cells, or PBMCs. Samples were obtained from the ongoing ImmuneRACE study (first 160 participants) and from over 1,000 subjects provided by 6 global collaborators. Nearly every sample came with metadata listing a de-identified subject ID, COVID-19 status, age in years and sex. The repertoires were made available in a free public database intended to serve as a resource for research on the immune response to SARS-CoV-2. Subjects who had been exposed to COVID-19, were actively infected with it, or had recovered from it provided the deeply sampled blood TCRbeta repertoires that made up the dataset. Where available, HLA class I and class II types were taken from metadata supplied by the sample provider and were not determined by assay-based typing.

Collaborating institutions collected whole blood in K2EDTA tubes following their own protocols. Collaborator samples were shipped for TCRbeta analysis as frozen whole blood, isolated PBMCs, or DNA extracted from either sample type. The CDR3 sequence holds 13 residues, the cysteine and phenylalanine included. The DNA shown is the 39-base CDR3, in frame from base 1. The junction shows trimming of 0 bases on V and 3 bases on J, plus 6 bases between the germline ends. From a lookup of the germline V gene, CDR1 and CDR2 are SGHRS and YFSETQ. What the authors observed across the whole study: How much clinical and demographic metadata was included differed by source and by participant, and the metadata was provided uncurated.

The chain is assembled from TRBV5-1 and TRBJ1-1, with the D gene not clear enough to name. The sequencing input was peripheral blood. This sequence was found in a human donor in a cohort sampled during active COVID-19. The CDR3 reads as follows: CASSLDRDTEAFF. The sequenced DNA: TGCGCCAGCAGCTTGGACAGAGACACTGAAGCTTTCTTT.